These 30 T cell receptor beta chains originate from one sample sequenced in a study of spatial heterogeneity in lung cancer. Time point in this sample: sample taken at primary tumor resection. TCRdb recomputed calls from the 5' RACE reads with MiXCR, one row per CDR3 protein. The data contain under 5,500 distinct CDR3 sequences, 4% to 5.5% of them singletons. The sequences come from normal lung tissue next to the tumor, collected at surgery. The receptors were gathered from a female donor with early-stage non-small cell lung cancer.

This clonotype is medium-sized (0.01 to 0.1%) within its sample. The gene calls are TRBV6-5 and TRBJ2-3, with D possibly called TRBD1 or TRBD2 (5 bases each). Trimming shortened V by 6 bases and J by 14 bases, and 18 bases separated the two germline ends. Germline V gene data show CDR1 as MNHEY and CDR2 as SVGAGI. The CDR3 loop spans 12 amino acids. Written as DNA, the CDR3 is TGTGCCAGCAGCCGACCGGGACCTACGACGTATTTT. Residues: CASSRPGPTTYF.

This chain links TRBV7-9 with TRBJ2-2; D call uncertain. Per the germline V gene, CDR1 is SEHNR and CDR2 is FQNEAQ (reference sequence). V was trimmed by 6 bases and J by 6 bases, leaving 11 bases between them. The CDR3 consists of 13 residues. CDR3 nucleotide sequence: TGTGCCAGCAGTCGCCAGGAGTCCGGGGAGCTGTTTTTT. As protein: CASSRQESGELFF.

Ten or more counts support this clonotype. For the CDR3, the DNA is TGTGCCAGCAGTCCCGGAACAGGGGGTATGGACATTCAGTACTTC. Its protein is CASSPGTGGMDIQYF. The genes are TRBV2 and TRBJ2-4; 8 bases fit TRBD1. The CDR3 spans 15 residues. J gave up 8 bases and V 5 bases, and 11 bases lay outside the gene matches. Germline assignment: CDR1 SNHLY and CDR2 FYNNEI. Full variable domain (remainder filled in from reference TRBV2 and TRBJ2-4): EPEVTQTPSHQVTQMGQEVILRCVPISNHLYFYWYRQILGQKVEFLVSFYNNEISEKSEIFDDQFSVERPDGSNFTLKIRSTKLEDSAMYFCASSPGTGGMDIQYFGAGTRLSVL.

This clonotype was observed at least ten times. This chain joins TRBV5-1 and TRBJ2-5, with no clear D. The CDR3 has 14 residues. CDR1 is SGHRS and CDR2 is YFSETQ in the germline V gene. The V and J ends lost 4 bases and 1 base respectively, with 11 bases between them. CDR3 DNA sequence: TGCGCCAGCAGCCCGTCCCCCGCCCAAGAGACCCAGTACTTC. It yields the protein CASSPSPAQETQYF.

This chain joins TRBV20-1 and TRBJ2-3; weak D call: TRBD2 (5 bases). Per the germline V gene, CDR1 is DFQATT and CDR2 is SNEGSKA (reference sequence). Trimming stripped 4 bases from V and 2 bases from J, with 16 bases between. The CDR3 consists of 15 residues. The CDR3 loop reads CSATPLEMYTDTQYF. The CDR3, as DNA: TGCAGTGCTACCCCACTAGAGATGTACACAGATACGCAGTATTTT.

By share, this clonotype ranks as medium-sized (0.01 to 0.1%). The rearrangement uses TRBV5-5 and TRBJ2-5; no clear D gene. Trimming left V 1 base short and J 5 bases short, with 3 bases between. The length of the CDR3 is 11 residues. CDR1 and CDR2 (germline): SGHKS, YYEKEE (reference sequence). The CDR3 loop reads CASSLHETQYF. The CDR3 nucleotides read TGTGCCAGCAGCTTGCATGAGACCCAGTACTTC.

There are many counts of this clonotype. The rearrangement joins TRBV29-1 to TRBJ2-1, with 8 positions matching TRBD1. V dropped 0 bases and J dropped 2; count of bases not matched to a gene: 6. This CDR3 has 16 residues. Germline CDR1 SQVTM, CDR2 ANQGSEA. CDR3 residues: CSVEDPDRVTYNEQFF. The CDR3 DNA reads as TGCAGCGTTGAAGATCCGGACAGGGTCACCTACAATGAGCAGTTCTTC.

Judged by abundance, this clonotype is medium-sized. The CDR3: CASSPFGGSYEQYF. For the CDR3, the DNA is TGTGCCAGCAGCCCCTTTGGAGGTTCCTACGAGCAGTACTTC. The chain employs TRBV5-4 and TRBJ2-7; D is possibly TRBD2 (5 bases). CDR1 is SGHNT, CDR2 YYREEE, per germline (reference sequence). The CDR3 is 14 amino acids. Trimming left V 4 bases short and J 1 base short, with 12 bases between.

This clonotype occurred many times. V and J are TRBV30 and TRBJ2-2; TRBD1 is a possible D gene (6 bases). Germline loops: CDR1 GTSNPN, CDR2 SVGIG (reference sequence). This CDR3 is built from 14 residues. CDR3 DNA sequence: TGTGCAAGAACAGGGTTAGGGAGCACCGGGGAGCTGTTTTTT. It encodes CARTGLGSTGELFF.

This clonotype was recorded at least ten times. The CDR3 loop reads CASSEEATNEKLFF. CDR3 sequence (DNA): TGTGCCAGCAGTGAGGAGGCAACTAATGAAAAACTGTTTTTT. The chain links TRBV2 to TRBJ1-4; D is ambiguous. Looked up from germline, CDR1 is SNHLY and CDR2 is FYNNEI. Trimming took off 3 bases at V and 0 bases at J, with 5 bases between the two ends. The CDR3 runs 14 residues.

This clonotype counts as medium-sized. The rearrangement uses TRBV9 and TRBJ1-2, with D possibly being TRBD1 (5 bases). This CDR3 has 18 residues. The V gene's germline CDR1 is SGDLS and CDR2 YYNGEE. Trimming took 4 bases from V and 3 from J, leaving 25 bases between them. The DNA of the CDR3 is TGTGCCAGCAGCTCACCCCCATATGGGGGTTTTCTGGACTATGGCTACACCTTC. The encoded protein is CASSSPPYGGFLDYGYTF.

V usage is TRBV12-3 or TRBV12-4 and J usage is TRBJ2-1; 11 nucleotides match TRBD2. Losses at the gene ends were 5 bases for V and 7 bases for J; bases not matched to a gene: 4. The CDR3 is 14 amino acids. CDR3 coding DNA: TGTGCCAGCAGTCCCCGGACTAGCGGGAATGAGCAGTTCTTC. This sequence encodes CASSPRTSGNEQFF.

This clonotype was recorded many times. The chain is built from TRBV5-5 and TRBJ1-2; 11 positions match TRBD1. V lost 2 bases to trimming and J lost 7 bases; unmatched junction nucleotides: 4. Per the germline V gene, CDR1 is SGHKS and CDR2 is YYEKEE (reference sequence). This CDR3 spans 14 amino acids. The CDR3 DNA is TGTGCCAGCAGCTTAGGACAGGGGGCTTGTGGCTACACCTTC. Translating gives CASSLGQGACGYTF.

In its sample, this clonotype is medium-sized. The V and J genes are TRBV11-2 and TRBJ2-7; D is perhaps TRBD1 (5 bases). Germline-derived CDR1 and CDR2 are SGHAT and FQNNGV. The CDR3 consists of 14 residues. Between the trimmed V and J ends, which lost 5 bases and 2 bases, there was a span of 13 bases. The DNA of the CDR3 is TGTGCCAGCAGCCCCCAGGGCTTCACCTACGAGCAGTACTTC. This gives the protein CASSPQGFTYEQYF.

By frequency in the sample, this clonotype is medium-sized. Here the CDR3 reads CASSHRQGMPEAFF. CDR3 nucleotide sequence: TGTGCCAGCAGCCACCGACAGGGGATGCCTGAAGCTTTCTTT. The rearrangement joins TRBV3-1 to TRBJ1-1, with 8 bases that match TRBD1. Trimming removed 3 bases from V and 6 bases from J; junction bases left unmatched: 6. The V gene's germline CDR1 is LGHDT and CDR2 YNNKEL (reference sequence). This CDR3 contains 14 residues.

This clonotype qualifies as medium-sized (0.01 to 0.1%). A read error may produce the germline difference seen at one junction end. The V call is TRBV7-7, the J call TRBJ2-2, with TRBD2 as a possible D gene (6 bases). The germline V gene has CDR1 SSHAT and CDR2 FNYEAQ (reference sequence). CDR3 size: 17 residues. CDR3: CASSPGLAQTRTGELFF. The CDR3, as DNA: TGTGCTAGCAGCCCCGGGCTAGCGCAGACCCGTACCGGGGAGCTGTTTTTT. The full variable domain, rest sourced from reference TRBV7-7 and TRBJ2-2, is GAGVSQSPRYKVTKRGQDVTLRCDPISSHATLYWYQQALGQGPEFLTYFNYEAQPDKSGLPSDRFSAERPEGSISTLTIQRTEQRDSAMYRCASSPGLAQTRTGELFFGEGSRLTVL.

Ten or more counts support this clonotype. V usage is TRBV13 and J usage is TRBJ2-7; no firm D call. In germline, CDR1 is PRHDT, CDR2 FYEKMQ (reference sequence). V was trimmed by 0 bases and J by 3 bases, leaving 3 bases between them. The CDR3 length is 12 residues. The CDR3 loop is CASSLGLYEQYF. The CDR3 DNA is TGTGCCAGCAGCTTAGGACTCTACGAGCAGTACTTC.

In this sample, this clonotype is medium-sized. The J gene is TRBJ2-1, the V gene TRBV11-2; D might be TRBD1 or TRBD2, each matching 7 bases. The germline CDR1 and CDR2 sequences are SGHAT and FQNNGV. This CDR3 comprises 16 residues. V gave up 3 bases and J gave up 0 bases, with 12 bases separating them. The CDR3 sequence: CASSLGGTASYNEQFF. In DNA, the CDR3 is TGTGCCAGCAGCTTGGGGGGGACAGCCTCCTACAATGAGCAGTTCTTC.

This clonotype was found many times. The rearrangement links TRBV6-6 to TRBJ2-5; no clear D. Germline lookup yields CDR1 MNHNY and CDR2 SVGAGI (reference sequence). V was pared by 2 bases and J by 4 bases, with 2 bases between. The CDR3 has 11 residues. The CDR3 region has the DNA TGTGCCAGCAGTTACCCAGAGACCCAGTACTTC. It translates to CASSYPETQYF.

This clonotype is medium-sized by share. The chain recombines TRBV20-1 with TRBJ2-3; 9 bases are shared with TRBD2. Germline trimming cut 1 base from V and 1 base from J; bases unmatched to any gene: 6. The CDR3 has 16 residues. The germline gives CDR1 DFQATT, CDR2 SNEGSKA (reference sequence). The CDR3 loop is CSARVPLAGGTDTQYF. Written as DNA, the CDR3 is TGCAGTGCTAGAGTTCCGTTAGCGGGAGGCACAGATACGCAGTATTTT.

This clonotype was observed many times. The chain links TRBV2 to TRBJ2-3; D is perhaps TRBD1 or TRBD2 (5 bases each). Germline V gives CDR1 SNHLY, CDR2 FYNNEI. Trimming removed 4 bases at V and 4 bases at J, with 12 bases between. The CDR3 is 14 amino acids. The CDR3 sequence is CASSGGKGADTQYF. In nucleotides, the CDR3 is TGTGCCAGCAGTGGGGGGAAAGGAGCAGATACGCAGTATTTT.

This clonotype is labeled medium-sized. The V gene is TRBV18, the J gene TRBJ1-3, with D unresolved. The V gene lost 2 bases and the J gene lost 0 bases, with 8 bases spanning the gap. CDR1 is KGHSH and CDR2 is LQKENI in the germline V gene. The CDR3 is 15 residues long. CDR3 DNA: TGTGCCAGCTCACCAAGTAGGGCCTCTGGAAACACCATATATTTT. Translation: CASSPSRASGNTIYF.

By proportion, this clonotype is large. This sequence joins TRBV12-3 or TRBV12-4 and TRBJ1-5; D gene uncertain. The CDR3 loop spans 15 amino acids. Trimming pared 5 bases from V and 5 bases from J, leaving 16 bases between. The CDR3 is CASSPPGEGHQPQHF. For the CDR3, the DNA is TGTGCCAGCAGTCCCCCCGGGGAAGGGCATCAGCCCCAGCATTTT.

The rearrangement uses TRBV3-1 and TRBJ1-2; TRBD1 is a possible D gene (5 bases). CDR3 length: 14 residues. CDR1 and CDR2 (germline): LGHDT, YNNKEL (reference sequence). V lost 4 bases, J lost 2 bases, and 11 bases lay in between. In DNA, the CDR3 is TGTGCCAGCAGCCCCCGGGACGGAAACTATGGCTACACCTTC. It codes for CASSPRDGNYGYTF.

Judged by abundance, this clonotype is medium-sized (0.01 to 0.1%). The chain is built from TRBV5-1 and TRBJ1-1, with 9 bases that match TRBD1. The V gene end was trimmed by 5 bases and the J gene end by 7 bases; junction bases not matched to a gene: 3. Per the germline V gene, CDR1 is SGHRS and CDR2 is YFSETQ. The CDR3 sequence is 12 residues long. The chain's CDR3 is CASRSDRGEAFF. The CDR3 region has the DNA TGCGCCAGCAGATCGGACAGGGGTGAAGCTTTCTTT. The whole variable domain, filled in from reference TRBV5-1 and TRBJ1-1, reads KAGVTQTPRYLIKTRGQQVTLSCSPISGHRSVSWYQQTPGQGLQFLFEYFSETQRNKGNFPGRFSGRQFSNSRSEMNVSTLELGDSALYLCASRSDRGEAFFGQGTRLTVV.

This clonotype was detected many times. The chain combines TRBV3-1 with TRBJ2-1, with 11 bases aligning to TRBD2. This CDR3 has 15 residues. Germline V gene lookup returns CDR1 LGHDT and CDR2 YNNKEL (reference sequence). Trimming at V came to 5 bases and at J to 5 bases, leaving 5 bases not matched to a gene. CDR3 in DNA: TGTGCCAGCAGCGCGCCGGGACTAGCGGACAATGAGCAGTTCTTC. Translating gives CASSAPGLADNEQFF.

Within the sample, this clonotype is medium-sized. This rearrangement joins TRBV29-1 to TRBJ1-5, with a possible D match to TRBD1 (5 bases). Looked up from germline, CDR1 is SQVTM and CDR2 is ANQGSEA. The CDR3 contains 12 residues. Trimming took off 6 bases at V and 6 bases at J, with 12 bases between the two ends. The CDR3 region is CSVKHGGQPQHF. The CDR3 nucleotides read TGCAGCGTGAAACATGGGGGTCAGCCCCAGCATTTT.

This clonotype is termed medium-sized. The CDR3 DNA sequence: TGCAGCGTTGTACAGGCCGCGGGGACTGAAGCTTTCTTT. This codes for CSVVQAAGTEAFF. This chain links TRBV29-1 with TRBJ1-1; maybe TRBD1 (5 bases). The CDR3 runs to 13 residues. V dropped 4 bases and J dropped 5 bases, with 14 bases sitting between them. Germline CDR1 is SQVTM and CDR2 is ANQGSEA. The complete variable domain, with remaining parts taken from reference TRBV29-1 and TRBJ1-1, reads SAVISQKPSRDICQRGTSLTIQCQVDSQVTMMFWYRQQPGQSLTLIATANQGSEATYESGFVIDKFPISRPNLTFSTLTVSNMSPEDSSIYLCSVVQAAGTEAFFGQGTRLTVV.

This clonotype was recorded many times. This may come from a read error, since a much larger clone is one base off. This chain connects TRBV12-3 or TRBV12-4 to TRBJ2-1, with D possibly TRBD2 on 6 matching bases. This CDR3 is 15 amino acids long. Trimming shortened V by 3 bases and J by 7 bases, and 16 bases separated the two germline ends. This CDR3 reads CASSFPAGRANEQFF. The CDR3 DNA reads TGTGCCAGCAGTTTTCCGGCGGGAAGGGCTAATGAGCAGTTCTTC.

This clonotype was counted many times. The chain has TRBV6-4 and TRBJ2-3; D ambiguous. From germline, CDR1 is MRHNA and CDR2 SNTAGT. This CDR3 region has 15 residues. Trimming left V 0 bases short and J 4 bases short, with 11 bases between. The CDR3 sequence is CASSDSISAPDTQYF. The CDR3 nucleotides are TGTGCCAGCAGTGACTCGATTTCCGCCCCAGATACGCAGTATTTT.